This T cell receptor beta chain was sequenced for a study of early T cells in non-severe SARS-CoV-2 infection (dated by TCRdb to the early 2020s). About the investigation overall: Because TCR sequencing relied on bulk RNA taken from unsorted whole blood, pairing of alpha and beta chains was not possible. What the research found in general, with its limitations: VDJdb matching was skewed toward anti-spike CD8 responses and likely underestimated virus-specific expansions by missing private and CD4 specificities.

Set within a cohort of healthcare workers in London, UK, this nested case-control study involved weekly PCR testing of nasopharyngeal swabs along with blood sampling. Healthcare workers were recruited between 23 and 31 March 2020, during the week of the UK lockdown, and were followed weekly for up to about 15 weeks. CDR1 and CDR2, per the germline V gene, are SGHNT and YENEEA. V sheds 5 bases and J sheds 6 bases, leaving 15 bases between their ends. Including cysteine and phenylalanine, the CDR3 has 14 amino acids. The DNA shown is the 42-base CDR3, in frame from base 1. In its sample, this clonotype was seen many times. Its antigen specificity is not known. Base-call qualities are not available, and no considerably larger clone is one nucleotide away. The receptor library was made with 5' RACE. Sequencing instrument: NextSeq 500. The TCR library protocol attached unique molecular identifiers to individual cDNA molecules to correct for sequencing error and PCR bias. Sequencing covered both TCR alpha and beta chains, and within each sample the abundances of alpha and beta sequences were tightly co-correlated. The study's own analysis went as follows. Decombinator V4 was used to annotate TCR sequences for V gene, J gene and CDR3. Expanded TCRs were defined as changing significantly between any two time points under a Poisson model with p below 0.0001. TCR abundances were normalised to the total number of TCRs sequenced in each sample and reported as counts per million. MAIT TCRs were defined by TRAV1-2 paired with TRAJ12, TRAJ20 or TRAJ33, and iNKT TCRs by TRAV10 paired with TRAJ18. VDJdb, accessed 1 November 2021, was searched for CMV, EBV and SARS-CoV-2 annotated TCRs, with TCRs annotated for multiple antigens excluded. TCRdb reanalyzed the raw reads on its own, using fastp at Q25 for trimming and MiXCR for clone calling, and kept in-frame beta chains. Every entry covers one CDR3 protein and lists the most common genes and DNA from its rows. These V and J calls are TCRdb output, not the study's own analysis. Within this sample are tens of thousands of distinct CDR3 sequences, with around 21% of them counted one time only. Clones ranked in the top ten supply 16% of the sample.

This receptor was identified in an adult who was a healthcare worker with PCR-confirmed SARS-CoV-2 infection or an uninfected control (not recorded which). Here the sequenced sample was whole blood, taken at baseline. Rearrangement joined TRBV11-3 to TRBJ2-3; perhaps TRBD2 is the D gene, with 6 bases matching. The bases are TGTGCCAGCAGCACCACTGCGGGGTCGGATACGCAGTATTTT. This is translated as CASSTTAGSDTQYF.